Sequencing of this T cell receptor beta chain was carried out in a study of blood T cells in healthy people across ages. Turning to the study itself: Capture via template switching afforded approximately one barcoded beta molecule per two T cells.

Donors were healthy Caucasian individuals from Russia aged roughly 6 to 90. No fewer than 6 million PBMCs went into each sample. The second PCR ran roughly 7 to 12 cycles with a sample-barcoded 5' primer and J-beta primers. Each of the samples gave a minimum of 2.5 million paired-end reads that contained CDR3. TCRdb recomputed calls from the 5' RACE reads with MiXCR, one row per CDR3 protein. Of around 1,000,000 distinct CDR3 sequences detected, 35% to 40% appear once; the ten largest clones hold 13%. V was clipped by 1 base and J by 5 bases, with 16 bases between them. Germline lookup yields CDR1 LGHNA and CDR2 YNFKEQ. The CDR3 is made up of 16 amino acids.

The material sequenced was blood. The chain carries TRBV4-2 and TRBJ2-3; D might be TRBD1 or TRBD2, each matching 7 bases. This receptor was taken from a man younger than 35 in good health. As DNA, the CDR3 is TGTGCCAGCAGCCAAGCTTGGGAGGGGGCGGGAGATACGCAGTATTTT. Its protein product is CASSQAWEGAGDTQYF.